This T cell receptor (beta chain) was observed in a study of persistence of HIV-infected CD4 T cells. Whole-study results and caveats: Bulk TCR data could not be restricted to HIV-1-infected CMV-responding cells. Proviral oligoclonality tracked with TCR oligoclonality within the same sorted cells.

Trimming pared 5 bases from V and 5 bases from J, leaving 21 bases between. The germline gives CDR1 SGHVS, CDR2 FQNEAQ. CDR3 size: 16 residues. The libraries were made with immunoSEQ version 4 in survey mode. Profiled with immunoSEQ multiplex PCR; TCRdb holds only in-frame clones, not every one. Seen here are about 40,000 clones, 75% to 80% observed once, and the top ten hold approximately 14%. As regards this clone: Its antigen remains unidentified.

Cells were stimulated with overlapping HIV-1 Gag 15-mer peptides. Sorted nonresponding memory CD4+ T cells were CD40L-negative, CD69-negative, CD45RO-high. Donors were HIV-1-infected adults who began suppressive ART during chronic infection. This receptor was obtained from an adult man with HIV who was CMV-seropositive. This specimen was CD4+ T cells sorted from PBMCs after approximately 19-hour stimulation, taken from a patient who received antiretroviral therapy. The J gene is TRBJ1-2, the V gene TRBV7-8, with D hard to call. This CDR3 is CASSPRTASYGYGYTF. The CDR3 region has the DNA TGTGCCAGCAGCCCTCGTACGGCGTCGTATGGGTATGGCTACACCTTC.